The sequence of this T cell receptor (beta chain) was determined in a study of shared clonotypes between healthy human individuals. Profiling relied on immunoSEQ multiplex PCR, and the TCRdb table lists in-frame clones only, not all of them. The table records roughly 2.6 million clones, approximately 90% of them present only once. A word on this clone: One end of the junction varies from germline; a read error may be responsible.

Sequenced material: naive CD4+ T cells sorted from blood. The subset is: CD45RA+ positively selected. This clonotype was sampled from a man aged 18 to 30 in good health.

CDR3 in DNA: TGTGCCTGGAGCAAAGACAGGGATCAGTCCCAGCATTTT. Translation gives CAWSKDRDQSQHF. V gene TRBV30 combines with J gene TRBJ1-5, with 7 bases identical to TRBD1. Germline V gives CDR1 GTSNPN, CDR2 SVGIG (reference sequence). The CDR3 consists of 13 residues.